The 16 T cell receptor beta chains presented below share a single source sample, sequenced in a study of T cells in Graves' hyperthyroidism and ophthalmopathy. Researchers took RNA transcripts and amplified the TCR beta CDR3 regions from them. A first-round RT-PCR of the TCR CDR3 used the HTBI primer set. TCRdb called the multiplex PCR reads again in MiXCR, with one record for every CDR3 protein. The sample records more than 450,000 distinct CDR3 sequences, about 14% being singletons. The sequencing sample was made of blood. The receptors were sampled from a woman between 40 and 50 years old with Graves' hyperthyroidism.

The table lists this clonotype with many counts. V gene TRBV27 combines with J gene TRBJ2-3; D possibly uses TRBD1 or TRBD2 (5 bases each). Germline V lookup: CDR1 MNHEY, CDR2 SMNVEV (reference sequence). The CDR3 contains 13 residues. V was pared by 8 bases and J by 3 bases, with 12 bases between. The CDR3: CASRSEGTDTQYF. The CDR3 bases are TGTGCCAGCCGAAGCGAGGGGACAGATACGCAGTATTTT.

The chain is built from TRBV5-6 and TRBJ2-2, with TRBD1 as a possible D gene (6 bases). The CDR3 extends over 18 amino acids. V was cut by 3 bases and J by 0 bases, with 18 bases left in between. Germline V gene sequence: CDR1 SGHDT, CDR2 YYEEEE. Here the CDR3 reads CASSYPGASSANTGELFF. CDR3 nucleotides: TGTGCCAGCAGCTATCCAGGGGCAAGTTCCGCGAACACCGGGGAGCTGTTTTTT. Looking up the rest from reference TRBV5-6 and TRBJ2-2 gives the full variable domain: DAGVTQSPTHLIKTRGQQVTLRCSPKSGHDTVSWYQQALGQGPQFIFQYYEEEERQRGNFPDRFSGHQFPNYSSELNVNALLLGDSALYLCASSYPGASSANTGELFFGEGSRLTVL.

This chain links TRBV7-2 with TRBJ2-5; TRBD2 matches 8 bases. The CDR3 totals 15 residues. The ends lost 3 bases at V and 2 bases at J; junction bases unmatched: 5. Germline loops: CDR1 SGHTA, CDR2 FQGNSA. This CDR3 is CASSFVTGGQETQYF. The CDR3 DNA sequence: TGTGCCAGCAGCTTTGTAACGGGAGGGCAAGAGACCCAGTACTTC.

The gene calls are TRBV19 and TRBJ1-3; no clear D gene. Germline assignment: CDR1 LNHDA and CDR2 SQIVND (reference sequence). The CDR3 sequence is 18 residues long. Between the trimmed V and J ends, which lost 5 bases and 0 bases, there was a span of 20 bases. CDR3: CASSLNRSGPTSGNTIYF. CDR3 nucleotide sequence: TGTGCCAGTAGTTTAAACAGAAGCGGACCGACCTCTGGAAACACCATATATTTT.

As DNA, the CDR3 is TGTGCCAGCAGCACCCAGGACAGTGGTGGAAACACCATATATTTT. The encoded protein is CASSTQDSGGNTIYF. This rearrangement joins TRBV9 to TRBJ1-3, with D possibly being TRBD1 (6 bases). Trimming pared 4 bases from V and 3 bases from J, leaving 14 bases between. CDR1 and CDR2 (germline): SGDLS, YYNGEE. The CDR3 has 15 amino acids.

This clonotype was seen repeatedly, ten times or more. The chain is built from TRBV28 and TRBJ2-7; 8 bases map to TRBD1. From germline, CDR1 is MDHEN and CDR2 SYDVKM. This CDR3 region has 14 residues. With V trimmed by 7 bases and J by 1 base, 6 bases remained unmatched. This CDR3 is CASTRTGTSYEQYF. CDR3 nucleotide sequence: TGTGCCAGCACCCGGACAGGGACGTCCTACGAGCAGTACTTC.

This clonotype occurred many times. The chain links TRBV20-1 to TRBJ2-1; the match to TRBD1 covers 9 bases. The CDR3 contains 16 residues. CDR1 DFQATT and CDR2 SNEGSKA come from the germline V gene (reference sequence). The V segment lost 0 bases and the J segment 6 bases; nucleotides outside the gene matches: 9. In DNA, the CDR3 is TGCAGTGCTAGAGACACCGGGACAGGGAATCCCAATGAGCAGTTCTTC. Amino acids: CSARDTGTGNPNEQFF.

This clonotype appeared many times. The J gene is TRBJ2-7, the V gene TRBV12-3 or TRBV12-4, with 13 bases lining up with TRBD2. The CDR3 is made up of 14 amino acids. V gave up 8 bases and J gave up 3 bases; unmatched junction bases: 4. CDR3 loop: CASGLAGVVYEQYF. The CDR3, as DNA: TGTGCCAGCGGACTAGCGGGAGTCGTCTACGAGCAGTACTTC.

A remark on this clonotype: This sequence may be a read error, since a much larger clone differs from it by one base. V is TRBV7-2 and J is TRBJ2-7; unclear D gene. The CDR3 length is 14 residues. The germline V gene encodes CDR1 SGHTA and CDR2 FQGNSA. The CDR3 region has the DNA TGTGCCAGCAGCTTGGGTGCAGCCGCCTACGAGCAGCACTTC. This sequence encodes CASSLGAAAYEQHF.

At least ten counts were recorded for this clonotype. This chain joins TRBV6-1 and TRBJ2-2; D perhaps matches TRBD1 (5 bases). The germline gives CDR1 MNHNS, CDR2 SASEGT. The V end lost 6 bases, the J end lost 2 bases, and 13 bases lay between the germline ends. The CDR3 totals 15 residues. In DNA form, the CDR3 reads TGTGCCAGCAGCCCCCGGACATCTAACACCGGGGAGCTGTTTTTT. Its translation is CASSPRTSNTGELFF.

The chain combines TRBV3-1 with TRBJ1-6; tentatively, D is TRBD1 (6 bases). This CDR3 contains 17 residues. Deletions cut 3 bases from V and 9 bases from J, with 21 bases between. The germline gives CDR1 LGHDT, CDR2 YNNKEL (reference sequence). The CDR3 region is CASSQPAYRDPSSPLHF. In nucleotides, the CDR3 is TGTGCCAGCAGCCAGCCAGCTTACAGGGATCCGAGTTCACCCCTCCACTTT.

V usage is TRBV20-1 and J usage is TRBJ2-2, with TRBD2 matching 14 bases. CDR1 is DFQATT, CDR2 SNEGSKA, per germline (reference sequence). Unmatched junction bases numbered 7, after V lost 5 bases and J lost 8 bases. This CDR3 is built from 15 residues. The chain's CDR3 is CSAPGLAGVAGELFF. The CDR3 DNA follows: TGCAGTGCTCCGGGACTAGCGGGAGTCGCTGGGGAGCTGTTTTTT.

This clonotype appeared a few times. The chain couples TRBV6-1 to TRBJ1-2, with TRBD1 matching 7 bases. CDR3 length: 14 amino acids. The germline gives CDR1 MNHNS, CDR2 SASEGT. The ends lost 7 bases at V and 4 bases at J; junction bases unmatched: 9. CDR3 protein: CASTLTGISYGYTF. For the CDR3, the DNA is TGTGCCAGCACCTTGACAGGGATTAGCTATGGCTACACCTTC.

The chain carries TRBV10-1 and TRBJ2-1, with a weak D call TRBD1 (5 bases). CDR1 is WNHNN and CDR2 is SYGVQD in the germline V gene (reference sequence). V was shortened by 0 bases and J by 13 bases, with 13 bases between the two germline ends. CDR3 length: 13 residues. CDR3 bases: TGCGCCAGCAGTGAGTCAGCCAGGGAAAAACAGTTCTTC. Protein sequence: CASSESAREKQFF.

This sequence joins TRBV27 and TRBJ2-7; no definite D call. CDR3 size: 12 residues. Trimming pared 0 bases from V and 6 bases from J, leaving 6 bases between. The germline V gene has CDR1 MNHEY and CDR2 SMNVEV (reference sequence). The CDR3 protein is CASSLSTGEQYF. The CDR3 DNA reads TGTGCCAGCAGTTTATCGACGGGCGAGCAGTACTTC.

This chain connects TRBV28 to TRBJ2-5, with 8 bases fitting TRBD1. V trimming: 2 bases; J trimming: 1 base; junction bases outside the gene matches: 3. Germline V CDR1 and CDR2: MDHEN, SYDVKM. This CDR3 is 15 amino acids long. DNA of the CDR3: TGTGCCAGCAGTTTAATGGGGACAGGCCAAGAGACCCAGTACTTC. Translating gives CASSLMGTGQETQYF.